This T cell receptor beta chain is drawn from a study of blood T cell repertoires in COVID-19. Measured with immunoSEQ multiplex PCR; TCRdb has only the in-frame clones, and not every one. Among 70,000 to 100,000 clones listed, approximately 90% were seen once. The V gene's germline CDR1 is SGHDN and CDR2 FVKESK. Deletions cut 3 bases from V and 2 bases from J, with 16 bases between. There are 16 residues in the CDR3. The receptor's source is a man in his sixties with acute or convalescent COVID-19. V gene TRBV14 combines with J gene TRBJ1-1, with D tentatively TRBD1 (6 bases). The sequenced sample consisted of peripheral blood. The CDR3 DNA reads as TGTGCCAGCAGCCAGCAGGGGCGATACTACAACACTGAAGCTTTCTTT. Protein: CASSQQGRYYNTEAFF. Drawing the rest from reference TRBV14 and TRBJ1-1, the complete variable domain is EAGVTQFPSHSVIEKGQTVTLRCDPISGHDNLYWYRRVMGKEIKFLLHFVKESKQDESGMPNNRFLAERTGGTYSTLKVQPAELEDSGVYFCASSQQGRYYNTEAFFGQGTRLTVV.